Listed below are T cell receptor beta chains from one sample, sequenced in a study of T cell repertoires in cytomegalovirus infection. TCRdb fed the reads into MiXCR, producing one record per CDR3 protein. This table has about 600,000 distinct CDR3 sequences, 24% appearing once. Material: CD8+ T cells from PBMCs. The receptors shown here come from a human donor in good health (CMV status not recorded). Some clones in this sample may be carry-over from other donors' samples. CDR3s include the opening cysteine and the closing phenylalanine or tryptophan. D genes are given only for firm matches. Clone size appears in some rows only: once, few, many, or a class for an expanded clone.

d_gene: NA
j_gene: TRBJ1-1
v_gene: TRBV28
len: 14
abundance: NA
CDR3aa: CASSPQPDSLEAFF
CDR3nt: TGTGCCAGCAGTCCTCAACCGGACAGTCTTGAAGCTTTCTTT

d_gene: NA
j_gene: TRBJ1-1
v_gene: TRBV7-6
len: 13
abundance: many
CDR3aa: CASSNDMNTEAFF
CDR3nt: TGTGCCAGCAGCAACGACATGAACACTGAAGCTTTCTTT

d_gene: TRBD1
j_gene: TRBJ2-7
v_gene: TRBV7-6
len: 17
abundance: many
CDR3aa: CASSHPAAGGEGYEQYF
CDR3nt: TGTGCCAGCAGCCACCCGGCCGCAGGGGGTGAGGGCTACGAGCAGTACTTC

d_gene: NA
j_gene: TRBJ2-3
v_gene: TRBV5-4
len: 15
abundance: NA
CDR3aa: CASSTSGQAKDTQYF
CDR3nt: TGTGCCAGCAGCACCTCCGGCCAGGCTAAAGATACGCAGTATTTT

d_gene: TRBD1
j_gene: TRBJ1-3
v_gene: TRBV10-3
len: 17
abundance: NA
CDR3aa: CAIRTYRGPLSGNTIYF
CDR3nt: TGTGCCATCAGGACCTACAGGGGGCCACTCTCTGGAAACACCATATATTTT

d_gene: NA
j_gene: TRBJ2-6
v_gene: TRBV4-3
len: 18
abundance: few
CDR3aa: CASSQPGQEPSGANVLTF
CDR3nt: TGCGCCAGCAGCCAACCGGGACAAGAACCCTCTGGGGCCAACGTCCTGACTTTC

d_gene: NA
j_gene: TRBJ1-6
v_gene: TRBV28
len: 14
abundance: many
CDR3aa: CASSLGGYNSPLHF
CDR3nt: TGTGCCAGCAGCTTAGGCGGCTATAATTCACCCCTCCACTTT

d_gene: NA
j_gene: TRBJ1-2
v_gene: TRBV12-5
len: 14
abundance: few
CDR3aa: CASGPKQDRYGYTF
CDR3nt: TGTGCTAGTGGCCCGAAACAGGACCGCTATGGCTACACCTTC

d_gene: TRBD2
j_gene: TRBJ2-3
v_gene: TRBV7-3
len: 16
abundance: many
CDR3aa: CASSAPTSGVTDTQYF
CDR3nt: TGTGCCAGCAGCGCCCCGACTAGCGGGGTAACAGATACGCAGTATTTT

d_gene: TRBD1
j_gene: TRBJ1-2
v_gene: TRBV29-1
len: 15
abundance: NA
CDR3aa: CSVEDRGDRGNGYTF
CDR3nt: TGCAGCGTTGAAGATCGGGGAGACAGGGGTAATGGCTACACCTTC

d_gene: TRBD1
j_gene: TRBJ2-3
v_gene: TRBV20-1
len: 18
abundance: NA
CDR3aa: CSARGYRSFRDRTDTQYF
CDR3nt: TGCAGTGCTAGGGGCTATCGGTCTTTCCGGGACAGGACAGATACGCAGTATTTT

d_gene: TRBD1
j_gene: TRBJ2-7
v_gene: TRBV7-6
len: 13
abundance: many
CDR3aa: CASSLGDRNEQYF
CDR3nt: TGTGCCAGCAGCTTAGGGGACAGAAACGAGCAGTACTTC

d_gene: NA
j_gene: TRBJ1-5
v_gene: TRBV7-8
len: 14
abundance: many
CDR3aa: CASSLGGARQPQHF
CDR3nt: TGTGCCAGCAGCTTAGGGGGGGCTCGCCAGCCCCAGCATTTT

d_gene: TRBD2
j_gene: TRBJ2-3
v_gene: TRBV24-1
len: 17
abundance: NA
CDR3aa: CATSDLYSRGDTDTQYF
CDR3nt: TGTGCCACCAGTGATTTGTACTCCCGGGGGGACACAGATACGCAGTATTTT

d_gene: NA
j_gene: TRBJ2-5
v_gene: TRBV7-6
len: 15
abundance: few
CDR3aa: CASSRSRGGLETQYF
CDR3nt: TGTGCTAGCAGCCGAAGCAGGGGGGGGCTGGAGACCCAGTACTTC

d_gene: TRBD1
j_gene: TRBJ2-5
v_gene: TRBV29-1
len: 18
abundance: once
CDR3aa: CSVEATPVRDRGWKTQYF
CDR3nt: TGCAGCGTTGAAGCAACTCCGGTTCGGGACAGGGGGTGGAAGACCCAGTACTTC

d_gene: NA
j_gene: TRBJ2-1
v_gene: TRBV12-3/TRBV12-4
len: 15
abundance: few
CDR3aa: CASSLRGAFGNEQFF
CDR3nt: TGTGCCAGCAGTTTACGGGGGGCTTTCGGCAATGAGCAGTTCTTC

d_gene: NA
j_gene: TRBJ1-4
v_gene: TRBV7-9
len: 14
abundance: many
CDR3aa: CASSSTRDVEKLFF
CDR3nt: TGTGCCAGCAGCTCGACCAGGGATGTCGAAAAACTGTTTTTT

d_gene: NA
j_gene: TRBJ2-6
v_gene: TRBV4-1
len: 20
abundance: NA
CDR3aa: CASSQDVAGVTYSGANVLTF
CDR3nt: TGCGCCAGCAGCCAAGATGTCGCAGGGGTCACGTACTCTGGGGCCAACGTCCTGACTTTC

d_gene: NA
j_gene: TRBJ1-5
v_gene: TRBV6-2/TRBV6-3
len: 15
abundance: NA
CDR3aa: CASSNTRGGNQPQHF
CDR3nt: TGTGCCAGCAGTAATACGAGAGGGGGCAATCAGCCCCAGCATTTT

d_gene: NA
j_gene: TRBJ1-1
v_gene: TRBV28
len: 11
abundance: few
CDR3aa: CASSNTGEAFF
CDR3nt: TGTGCCAGCAGTAATACAGGTGAAGCTTTCTTT

d_gene: NA
j_gene: TRBJ2-3
v_gene: TRBV28
len: 12
abundance: many
CDR3aa: CASSRLGDTQYF
CDR3nt: TGTGCCAGCAGTCGACTGGGGGATACGCAGTATTTT

d_gene: NA
j_gene: TRBJ1-6
v_gene: TRBV7-9
len: 14
abundance: many
CDR3aa: CASSSPRDEAALHF
CDR3nt: TGTGCCAGCAGCTCCCCCAGGGACGAAGCGGCCCTCCACTTT

d_gene: NA
j_gene: TRBJ1-2
v_gene: TRBV2
len: 14
abundance: NA
CDR3aa: CASSDDTANYGYTF
CDR3nt: TGTGCCAGCAGTGACGACACCGCTAACTATGGCTACACCTTC

d_gene: NA
j_gene: TRBJ1-1
v_gene: TRBV20-1
len: 12
abundance: few
CDR3aa: CSARKRNTEAFF
CDR3nt: TGCAGTGCTAGAAAGCGGAACACTGAAGCTTTCTTT

d_gene: NA
j_gene: TRBJ2-5
v_gene: TRBV7-8
len: 15
abundance: NA
CDR3aa: CASEEGGYVEETQYF
CDR3nt: TGTGCCAGCGAGGAGGGGGGGTACGTTGAAGAGACCCAGTACTTC

d_gene: TRBD1
j_gene: TRBJ1-2
v_gene: TRBV27
len: 15
abundance: NA
CDR3aa: CASSFGTGTNYGYTF
CDR3nt: TGTGCCAGCAGTTTCGGGACAGGGACTAACTATGGCTACACCTTC

d_gene: NA
j_gene: TRBJ2-3
v_gene: TRBV7-6
len: 17
abundance: many
CDR3aa: CASSLKVRGGSTDTQYF
CDR3nt: TGTGCCAGCAGCTTAAAGGTACGGGGAGGAAGCACAGATACGCAGTATTTT

d_gene: TRBD2
j_gene: TRBJ2-1
v_gene: TRBV6-6
len: 18
abundance: NA
CDR3aa: CASSFSSGGGLTYNEQFF
CDR3nt: TGTGCCAGCAGTTTTTCTAGCGGGGGGGGACTTACCTACAATGAGCAGTTCTTC

d_gene: NA
j_gene: TRBJ2-7
v_gene: TRBV12-3/TRBV12-4
len: 12
abundance: many
CDR3aa: CASSHRVYEQYF
CDR3nt: TGTGCCAGCAGCCACAGGGTCTACGAGCAGTACTTC

d_gene: TRBD2
j_gene: TRBJ2-3
v_gene: TRBV6-2/TRBV6-3
len: 15
abundance: NA
CDR3aa: CASIDSGGASDTQYF
CDR3nt: TGTGCCAGCATTGATAGCGGGGGGGCGTCGGATACGCAGTATTTT

d_gene: NA
j_gene: TRBJ2-1
v_gene: TRBV7-2
len: 13
abundance: NA
CDR3aa: CASSSTVFNEQFF
CDR3nt: TGTGCCAGCAGTTCCACCGTCTTCAATGAGCAGTTCTTC

d_gene: NA
j_gene: TRBJ1-4
v_gene: TRBV28
len: 11
abundance: NA
CDR3aa: CASSLSDLLFF
CDR3nt: TGTGCCAGCAGTTTAAGCGATTTACTGTTTTTT

d_gene: TRBD1
j_gene: TRBJ2-2
v_gene: TRBV20-1
len: 15
abundance: NA
CDR3aa: CSARDRGVNTGELFF
CDR3nt: TGCAGTGCCCGGGACAGGGGCGTTAACACCGGGGAGCTGTTTTTT

d_gene: NA
j_gene: TRBJ1-5
v_gene: TRBV7-8
len: 16
abundance: many
CDR3aa: CASSLVWQGSNQPQHF
CDR3nt: TGTGCCAGCAGCTTAGTTTGGCAGGGAAGCAATCAGCCCCAGCATTTT

d_gene: NA
j_gene: TRBJ1-5
v_gene: TRBV7-6
len: 15
abundance: few
CDR3aa: CASSLGGTSNQPQHF
CDR3nt: TGTGCCAGCAGCTTAGGTGGGACGAGCAATCAGCCCCAGCATTTT

d_gene: NA
j_gene: TRBJ1-3
v_gene: TRBV2
len: 12
abundance: once
CDR3aa: CAVPGAGNTIYF
CDR3nt: TGTGCCGTTCCGGGGGCTGGAAACACCATATATTTT

d_gene: NA
j_gene: TRBJ1-5
v_gene: TRBV19
len: 14
abundance: NA
CDR3aa: CASTPTVSNQPQHF
CDR3nt: TGTGCCAGTACTCCGACGGTTAGCAATCAGCCCCAGCATTTT

d_gene: TRBD2
j_gene: TRBJ2-3
v_gene: TRBV3-1
len: 17
abundance: few
CDR3aa: CASSQDLSGETTDTQYF
CDR3nt: TGTGCCAGCAGCCAAGATCTGAGCGGGGAGACCACAGATACGCAGTATTTT

d_gene: TRBD2
j_gene: TRBJ2-2
v_gene: TRBV7-8
len: 16
abundance: many
CDR3aa: CASSAPGGAYTGELFF
CDR3nt: TGTGCCAGCAGCGCCCCCGGGGGGGCTTACACCGGGGAGCTGTTTTTT

d_gene: TRBD2
j_gene: TRBJ2-3
v_gene: TRBV15
len: 15
abundance: NA
CDR3aa: CATSPLGLAGDTQYF
CDR3nt: TGTGCCACCAGCCCCCTCGGACTAGCGGGAGATACGCAGTATTTT

d_gene: NA
j_gene: TRBJ1-5
v_gene: TRBV7-9
len: 14
abundance: many
CDR3aa: CASSAPGGNQPQHF
CDR3nt: TGTGCCAGCAGCGCCCCAGGCGGGAATCAGCCCCAGCATTTT

d_gene: NA
j_gene: TRBJ1-1
v_gene: TRBV12-3/TRBV12-4
len: 14
abundance: many
CDR3aa: CASSFVGGSIPAFF
CDR3nt: TGTGCCAGCAGTTTTGTCGGGGGATCGATCCCAGCTTTCTTT

d_gene: NA
j_gene: TRBJ2-7
v_gene: TRBV14
len: 11
abundance: NA
CDR3aa: CASSLSREQYF
CDR3nt: TGTGCCAGCAGCCTCTCCCGCGAGCAGTACTTC

d_gene: NA
j_gene: TRBJ2-1
v_gene: TRBV13
len: 12
abundance: NA
CDR3aa: CASSARWDEQFF
CDR3nt: TGTGCCAGCAGCGCCCGGTGGGATGAGCAGTTCTTC

d_gene: NA
j_gene: TRBJ1-1
v_gene: TRBV6-6
len: 15
abundance: few
CDR3aa: CASSNPGTMNTEAFF
CDR3nt: TGTGCCAGCAGTAACCCGGGAACGATGAACACTGAAGCTTTCTTT

d_gene: TRBD1
j_gene: TRBJ2-5
v_gene: TRBV7-6
len: 15
abundance: many
CDR3aa: CASSDTGTGRETQYF
CDR3nt: TGTGCCAGCAGCGACACCGGGACAGGTCGAGAGACCCAGTACTTC

d_gene: NA
j_gene: TRBJ2-1
v_gene: TRBV7-2
len: 13
abundance: many
CDR3aa: CASSSGNYNEQFF
CDR3nt: TGTGCCAGCAGCTCCGGGAACTACAATGAGCAGTTCTTC

d_gene: NA
j_gene: TRBJ1-6
v_gene: TRBV7-4
len: 11
abundance: NA
CDR3aa: CARSATSPLHF
CDR3nt: TGTGCCAGGAGCGCGACGTCACCCCTCCACTTT

d_gene: NA
j_gene: TRBJ2-1
v_gene: TRBV19
len: 14
abundance: once
CDR3aa: CASSIGPGNNEQFF
CDR3nt: TGTGCCAGTAGTATAGGGCCTGGGAACAATGAGCAGTTCTTC